This is a list of T cell receptor beta chains from one sample in a study of blood T cell repertoires in COVID-19. Data came from immunoSEQ multiplex PCR; TCRdb stores just in-frame clones and leaves some out. Of some 21,000 clones in the sample, 84% were seen once. The specimen sequenced was peripheral blood. Every receptor here comes from a middle-aged man with acute or convalescent COVID-19. Both conserved end residues are part of each CDR3. The D gene is left open where the match is weak. Some rows mark clone size as missing; the rest say once, few, many or name a class of expanded clone.

size	V	D	J	CDR3	DNA
few	TRBV6-5	NA	TRBJ2-3	CATKDSHISTDTQYF	TGTGCCACCAAGGACAGTCACATTAGCACAGATACGCAGTATTTT
NA	TRBV14	NA	TRBJ2-2	CASSGTRVGELFF	TGTGCCAGCAGCGGTACTCGCGTCGGGGAGCTGTTTTTT
NA	TRBV6-5	NA	TRBJ1-2	CASSNDRLTNYGYTF	TGTGCCAGCAGTAACGACAGACTCACTAACTATGGCTACACCTTC
few	TRBV6-5	TRBD1	TRBJ1-4	CASSFGTGGEKLFF	TGTGCCAGCAGTTTCGGGACAGGTGGGGAAAAACTGTTTTTT
NA	TRBV5-7	NA	TRBJ1-1	CARGRKTEAFF	TGTGCCAGGGGCAGGAAAACTGAAGCTTTCTTT
once	TRBV27	TRBD1	TRBJ1-6	CASSPRWTGGLFSNSPLHF	TGTGCCAGCAGTCCACGGTGGACAGGGGGCCTTTTTAGTAATTCACCCCTCCACTTT
medium-sized	TRBV27	TRBD1	TRBJ1-1	CASSLWDRGDAFF	TGTGCCAGCAGTCTTTGGGACAGGGGGGATGCTTTCTTT
NA	TRBV10-3	TRBD2	TRBJ2-2	CAIRQGLTSGRSGELFF	TGTGCCATCAGACAGGGCTTAACTAGCGGGAGATCCGGGGAGCTGTTTTTT
NA	TRBV18	NA	TRBJ1-1	CASSTGGTGTEAFF	TGTGCCAGCTCGACGGGGGGAACAGGGACTGAAGCTTTCTTT
NA	TRBV18	TRBD2	TRBJ2-1	CASSPLASGDNEQFF	TGTGCCAGCTCACCACTAGCTAGCGGCGACAATGAGCAGTTCTTC
once	TRBV4-1	NA	TRBJ1-2	CASSQEVGEYGYTF	TGCGCCAGCAGCCAAGAGGTCGGAGAATATGGCTACACCTTC
once	TRBV3-1/TRBV3-2	NA	TRBJ1-6	CASSQVQDGPLHF	TGTGCCAGCAGCCAAGTACAGGATGGACCCCTCCACTTT
NA	TRBV6-5	TRBD1	TRBJ1-1	CASSLDRGPAFF	TGTGCCAGCAGCCTGGACAGGGGGCCTGCTTTCTTT
few	TRBV5-1	TRBD1	TRBJ1-1	CASSRGQGNTEAFF	TGCGCCAGCAGCCGGGGACAGGGGAACACTGAAGCTTTCTTT
NA	TRBV7-2	NA	TRBJ1-1	CASSLGPVRGNTEAFF	TGTGCCAGCAGCTTAGGGCCCGTCAGGGGCAACACTGAAGCTTTCTTT
NA	TRBV18	NA	TRBJ1-3	CASSPDRQRYGNTIYF	TGTGCCAGCTCACCAGACAGGCAGCGGTATGGAAACACCATATATTTT
NA	TRBV5-6	NA	TRBJ2-7	CASSSLRGRKDEQYF	TGTGCCAGCAGCTCCCTTCGGGGTAGGAAGGACGAGCAGTACTTC
NA	TRBV19	NA	TRBJ1-3	CASSIAGNSGNTIYF	TGTGCCAGTAGTATTGCAGGGAACTCTGGAAACACCATATATTTT
few	TRBV30	NA	TRBJ1-5	CAWSRGGFNNQPQHF	TGTGCCTGGAGTCGGGGGGGATTTAACAATCAGCCCCAGCATTTT
NA	TRBV6-5	TRBD1	TRBJ2-7	CASSPTGGSYEQYF	TGTGCCAGCAGTCCAACAGGGGGTTCCTACGAGCAGTACTTC
NA	TRBV5-4	NA	TRBJ1-5	CASSLDGGGNQPQHF	TGTGCCAGCAGCTTGGATGGGGGCGGGAATCAGCCCCAGCATTTT
NA	TRBV30	NA	TRBJ1-6	CAWRIGTNNSPLHF	TGTGCCTGGAGGATTGGGACAAATAATTCACCCCTCCACTTT
NA	TRBV2	TRBD1	TRBJ2-7	CASTRDRGHEQYF	TGTGCCAGCACCCGGGACAGGGGACACGAGCAGTACTTC
once	TRBV6-1	NA	TRBJ1-2	CASSETGNYGYTF	TGTGCCAGCAGTGAAACGGGGAACTATGGCTACACCTTC
NA	TRBV5-1	NA	TRBJ1-6	CASSLSRGSSYNSPLHF	TGCGCCAGCAGCTTGTCACGCGGCAGTTCCTATAATTCACCCCTCCACTTT
NA	TRBV11-2	TRBD1	TRBJ1-2	CASSLGDRVVQDYGYTF	TGTGCCAGCAGCTTAGGGGACAGGGTTGTACAGGACTATGGCTACACCTTC
NA	TRBV15	NA	TRBJ1-1	CATSRGTGDEAFF	TGTGCCACCAGCAGGGGGACGGGAGATGAAGCTTTCTTT
once	TRBV7-8	NA	TRBJ2-3	CASSPLRGGYADTQYF	TGTGCCAGCAGTCCCCTTAGAGGGGGATATGCAGATACGCAGTATTTT
NA	TRBV30	TRBD1	TRBJ2-7	CAWSRDRGGEQYF	TGTGCCTGGAGTAGGGACAGGGGAGGCGAGCAGTACTTC
NA	TRBV7-7	TRBD1	TRBJ2-5	CASSFSRGLQETQYF	TGTGCTAGCAGCTTTTCCAGGGGGCTCCAAGAGACCCAGTACTTC
NA	TRBV11-3	TRBD2	TRBJ2-2	CASARGGNTGELFF	TGTGCCAGCGCCCGGGGGGGAAACACCGGGGAGCTGTTTTTT
NA	TRBV5-1	NA	TRBJ1-4	CASSFEATNEKLFF	TGCGCCAGCAGCTTTGAGGCAACTAATGAAAAACTGTTTTTT
NA	TRBV23-1	NA	TRBJ2-7	CASRIYGKAPYEQYF	TGCGCCAGCAGGATTTACGGGAAAGCCCCCTACGAGCAGTACTTC
NA	TRBV18	TRBD2	TRBJ2-3	CASSILAGDTDTQYF	TGTGCCAGCTCCATTCTAGCGGGAGACACAGATACGCAGTATTTT
NA	TRBV30	NA	TRBJ1-1	CAWSVRGGTEAFF	TGTGCCTGGAGTGTAAGGGGGGGCACTGAAGCTTTCTTT
NA	TRBV3-1/TRBV3-2	NA	TRBJ1-3	CASSQVPWGPGNTIYF	TGTGCCAGCAGCCAAGTACCCTGGGGCCCCGGAAACACCATATATTTT
NA	TRBV11-3	TRBD2	TRBJ2-3	CASSGTSTDTQYF	TGTGCCAGTAGCGGGACTAGCACAGATACGCAGTATTTT
NA	TRBV9	TRBD1	TRBJ2-2	CASSVGDRGLTGELFF	TGTGCCAGCAGCGTAGGTGACAGGGGGTTGACCGGGGAGCTGTTTTTT
NA	TRBV9	NA	TRBJ1-2	CASSVDNPVGGYTF	TGTGCCAGCAGCGTAGATAATCCCGTGGGCGGCTACACCTTC
NA	TRBV6-2/TRBV6-3	NA	TRBJ1-1	CASSFPGGNTEAFF	TGTGCCAGCAGTTTTCCGGGGGGGAACACTGAAGCTTTCTTT
once	TRBV19	NA	TRBJ1-1	CASSWGRDTEAFF	TGTGCCAGTAGTTGGGGGCGCGACACTGAAGCTTTCTTT
NA	TRBV19	NA	TRBJ1-6	CASGGQSLWYSPLHF	TGTGCCAGTGGAGGACAGTCGCTCTGGTATTCACCCCTCCACTTT
NA	TRBV3-1/TRBV3-2	TRBD1	TRBJ1-4	CASSPEKGQLLEKLFF	TGTGCCAGCAGCCCAGAAAAGGGACAGTTATTGGAAAAACTGTTTTTT
NA	TRBV30	NA	TRBJ1-3	CAWTPGGGNTIYF	TGTGCCTGGACCCCCGGAGGAGGAAACACCATATATTTT
NA	TRBV5-6	NA	TRBJ2-7	CASSVTYEQYF	TGTGCCAGCAGCGTAACTTACGAGCAGTACTTC
NA	TRBV10-3	TRBD2	TRBJ2-5	CAISLGTSGRDETQYF	TGTGCCATCAGTCTAGGGACTAGCGGGAGGGACGAGACCCAGTACTTC
NA	TRBV9	NA	TRBJ2-3	CASSATSTDTQYF	TGTGCCAGCAGCGCGACTAGCACAGATACGCAGTATTTT
few	TRBV5-1	NA	TRBJ1-3	CASSPRGGDYGNTIYF	TGCGCCAGCAGCCCTCGTGGAGGGGATTACGGAAACACCATATATTTT
medium-sized	TRBV6-6	TRBD1	TRBJ1-3	CASSPAGGSGNTIYF	TGTGCCAGCAGTCCCGCAGGGGGCTCTGGAAACACCATATATTTT
NA	TRBV30	NA	TRBJ2-7	CAWSLYRVSEQYF	TGTGCCTGGAGTCTTTACAGGGTAAGCGAGCAGTACTTC
NA	TRBV18	NA	TRBJ1-5	CASQLDSEQPQHF	TGTGCCAGCCAATTGGACAGTGAGCAGCCCCAGCATTTT
NA	TRBV30	TRBD1	TRBJ2-7	CAWSVGSQQGLSYEQYF	TGTGCCTGGAGTGTGGGGTCCCAACAGGGGCTCTCCTACGAGCAGTACTTC
NA	TRBV7-2	NA	TRBJ1-2	CASSVYRETNYGYTF	TGTGCCAGCAGCGTCTACAGGGAGACCAACTATGGCTACACCTTC
once	TRBV30	TRBD1	TRBJ1-1	CAWSYRGSSNTEAFF	TGTGCCTGGAGTTACAGGGGGTCGTCGAACACTGAAGCTTTCTTT
NA	TRBV19	TRBD2	TRBJ2-1	CASGGGRNYNEQFF	TGTGCCAGTGGAGGCGGGAGGAATTACAATGAGCAGTTCTTC
NA	TRBV12-3/TRBV12-4	NA	TRBJ2-7	CASRVDSFGEQYF	TGTGCCAGCAGAGTCGACAGTTTCGGCGAGCAGTACTTC
NA	TRBV6-1	TRBD1	TRBJ1-5	CASSDPTPGGNQPQHF	TGTGCCAGCAGTGACCCCACTCCAGGGGGGAATCAGCCCCAGCATTTT
NA	TRBV5-4	NA	TRBJ1-3	CASSLTGTGNTIYF	TGTGCCAGCAGCTTGACAGGGACTGGAAACACCATATATTTT